These T cell receptor beta chains were read from a single sample in a study of cytomegalovirus exposure and HLA in healthy donors. The protocol was immunoSEQ multiplex PCR, while the TCRdb copy is restricted to in-frame clones and leaves out a portion. The table records approximately 190,000 clones, around four fifths of them present only once. The sequencing sample was made of PBMCs. These receptors originate from a man between 40 and 49 years old in good health and CMV-seropositive. The CDR3 runs from the conserved cysteine through the conserved F or W. Fields, in order: clone size, D gene, J gene, V gene, CDR3 DNA, CDR3 protein. A D gene is named only where the DNA matches it firmly. Not every row has a clone size; where given, it reads once, few, many or a size class.

clone size: once
D gene: .
J gene: TRBJ1-2
V gene: TRBV29-1
CDR3 DNA: TGCAGCGTTTATTCCGGGAGTGCTAACTATGGCTACACCTTC
CDR3 protein: CSVYSGSANYGYTF

clone size: few
D gene: .
J gene: TRBJ2-1
V gene: TRBV7-7
CDR3 DNA: TGTGCCAGCAGCCAGCAAGGGGGTCTCGATGAGCAGTTCTTC
CDR3 protein: CASSQQGGLDEQFF

clone size: .
D gene: .
J gene: TRBJ1-1
V gene: TRBV5-4
CDR3 DNA: TGTGCCAGCACCACGGAGGGGCTTGGTACTGAAGCTTTCTTT
CDR3 protein: CASTTEGLGTEAFF

clone size: .
D gene: .
J gene: TRBJ1-1
V gene: TRBV6-4
CDR3 DNA: TGTGCCAGCAGTATCGACGGGGGTAGCACTGAAGCTTTCTTT
CDR3 protein: CASSIDGGSTEAFF

clone size: once
D gene: TRBD1
J gene: TRBJ1-1
V gene: TRBV5-1
CDR3 DNA: TGCGCCAGCAGCTTGACCCGGACAGGGACCCACACTGAAGCTTTCTTT
CDR3 protein: CASSLTRTGTHTEAFF

clone size: .
D gene: TRBD2
J gene: TRBJ2-1
V gene: TRBV6-5
CDR3 DNA: TGTGCCAGCAGATCGGGGGGGACTAGCGGCAATGAGCAGTTCTTC
CDR3 protein: CASRSGGTSGNEQFF

clone size: .
D gene: TRBD1
J gene: TRBJ2-6
V gene: TRBV5-4
CDR3 DNA: TGTGCCAGCAGCCCTGACCGGACAGGGACCCGCTCTGGGGCCAACGTCCTGACTTTC
CDR3 protein: CASSPDRTGTRSGANVLTF

clone size: .
D gene: .
J gene: TRBJ1-2
V gene: TRBV6-1
CDR3 DNA: TGTGCCAGCAGTGAAGGGGCAGCCGATCCTATCCGGGGCTACACCTTC
CDR3 protein: CASSEGAADPIRGYTF

clone size: .
D gene: TRBD1
J gene: TRBJ2-2
V gene: TRBV5-1
CDR3 DNA: TGCGCCAGCAGCTTAGGGACAGGCCCGATGGGGGAGCTGTTTTTT
CDR3 protein: CASSLGTGPMGELFF

clone size: .
D gene: .
J gene: TRBJ2-1
V gene: TRBV19
CDR3 DNA: TGTGCCAGTAGTAACGCAGGGAATAGGGGTGAGCAGTTCTTC
CDR3 protein: CASSNAGNRGEQFF

clone size: .
D gene: .
J gene: TRBJ1-1
V gene: TRBV5-1
CDR3 DNA: TGCGCCAGCAGCCCGAGGGGCGGGACTACTGGTGAAGCTTTCTTT
CDR3 protein: CASSPRGGTTGEAFF

clone size: .
D gene: TRBD2
J gene: TRBJ2-5
V gene: TRBV7-8
CDR3 DNA: TGTGCCAGCAGCCCCCGACTAGCGGGAGGGGAGACCCAGTACTTC
CDR3 protein: CASSPRLAGGETQYF

clone size: .
D gene: TRBD1
J gene: TRBJ1-1
V gene: TRBV6-6
CDR3 DNA: TGTGCCAGCAGTCCAGGGACAGGGGACAACACTGAAGCTTTCTTT
CDR3 protein: CASSPGTGDNTEAFF

clone size: .
D gene: .
J gene: TRBJ1-1
V gene: TRBV4-3
CDR3 DNA: TGCGCCAGCAGCCAAGTTGGAGGCACTGAAGCTTTCTTT
CDR3 protein: CASSQVGGTEAFF

clone size: .
D gene: TRBD1
J gene: TRBJ1-5
V gene: TRBV29-1
CDR3 DNA: TGCAGCGTTGACGACAGGGTGGGGGATCAGCCCCAGCATTTT
CDR3 protein: CSVDDRVGDQPQHF

clone size: .
D gene: .
J gene: TRBJ2-5
V gene: TRBV5-1
CDR3 DNA: TGCGCCAGCAGCTTGAATGCGGGAACAGAGACCCAGTACTTC
CDR3 protein: CASSLNAGTETQYF

clone size: once
D gene: TRBD1
J gene: TRBJ1-2
V gene: TRBV5-4
CDR3 DNA: TGTGCCAGCAGCTTACCGGGACAGGGAGGCAATGGCTACACCTTC
CDR3 protein: CASSLPGQGGNGYTF

clone size: once
D gene: .
J gene: TRBJ1-6
V gene: TRBV27
CDR3 DNA: TGTGCCAGCAGTTTTGACAGAGTTAATTCACCCCTCCACTTT
CDR3 protein: CASSFDRVNSPLHF

clone size: .
D gene: TRBD2
J gene: TRBJ2-3
V gene: TRBV5-1
CDR3 DNA: TGCGCCAGCAGCTTGGAGGCTAGCGGAGGGGAAGATACGCAGTATTTT
CDR3 protein: CASSLEASGGEDTQYF

clone size: once
D gene: TRBD2
J gene: TRBJ2-7
V gene: TRBV5-1
CDR3 DNA: TGCGCCAGCAGCTCGACTAGCGGAAGCTCCTACGAGCAGTACTTC
CDR3 protein: CASSSTSGSSYEQYF

clone size: .
D gene: TRBD1
J gene: TRBJ1-5
V gene: TRBV30
CDR3 DNA: TGTGCCTGGAATTCTCAGGGGGTTACCCTTTGGCCCCAGCATTTT
CDR3 protein: CAWNSQGVTLWPQHF

clone size: .
D gene: TRBD1
J gene: TRBJ2-7
V gene: TRBV18
CDR3 DNA: TGTGCCAGCTCACCACCGTCCTGGGACAGCGCCTACGAGCAGTACTTC
CDR3 protein: CASSPPSWDSAYEQYF

clone size: .
D gene: .
J gene: TRBJ1-1
V gene: TRBV5-1
CDR3 DNA: TGCGCCAGCAGCTCCTCCCCAGGGGTAAACTCTGAAGCTTTCTTT
CDR3 protein: CASSSSPGVNSEAFF

clone size: .
D gene: .
J gene: TRBJ2-7
V gene: TRBV11-3
CDR3 DNA: TGTGCCAGCAGCCCTAGGGGGAGCACAGGGTTCAATTACGAGCAGTACTTC
CDR3 protein: CASSPRGSTGFNYEQYF

clone size: .
D gene: TRBD1
J gene: TRBJ1-3
V gene: TRBV7-2
CDR3 DNA: TGTGCCAGCAGCTTGAGATCCGGGACAGGGGTCATCTCTGGAAACACCATATATTTT
CDR3 protein: CASSLRSGTGVISGNTIYF

clone size: .
D gene: TRBD1
J gene: TRBJ1-1
V gene: TRBV7-9
CDR3 DNA: TGTGCCAGCAGCTTAGAGGCAGGGGGTGAAGCTTTCTTT
CDR3 protein: CASSLEAGGEAFF

clone size: .
D gene: TRBD1
J gene: TRBJ2-5
V gene: TRBV9
CDR3 DNA: TGTGCCAGCAGCGCCGCCGGGACAGGTCAAGAGACCCAGTACTTC
CDR3 protein: CASSAAGTGQETQYF